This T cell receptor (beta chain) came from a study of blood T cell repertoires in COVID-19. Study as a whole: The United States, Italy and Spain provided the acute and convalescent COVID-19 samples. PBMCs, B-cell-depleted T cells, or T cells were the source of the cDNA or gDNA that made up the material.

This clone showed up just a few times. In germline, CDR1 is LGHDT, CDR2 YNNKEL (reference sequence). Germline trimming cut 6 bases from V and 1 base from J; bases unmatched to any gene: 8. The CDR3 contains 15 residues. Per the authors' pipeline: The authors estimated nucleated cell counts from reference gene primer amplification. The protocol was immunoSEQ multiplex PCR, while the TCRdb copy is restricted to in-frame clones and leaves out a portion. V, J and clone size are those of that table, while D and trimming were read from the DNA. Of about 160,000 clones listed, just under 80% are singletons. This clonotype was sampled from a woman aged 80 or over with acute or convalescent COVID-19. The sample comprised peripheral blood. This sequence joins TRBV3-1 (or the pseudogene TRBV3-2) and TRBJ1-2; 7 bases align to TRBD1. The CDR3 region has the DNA TGTGCCAGCAGGGCTCGGGGGACAGATAACTATGGCTACACCTTC. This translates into CASRARGTDNYGYTF.